This T cell receptor beta chain is drawn from a study of OX40 agonist ivuxolimab in advanced cancers. Study overall: Given to patients was ivuxolimab, an agonistic anti-OX40 (CD134) antibody.

Study-level findings and limits: Compared with CD4+, CD8+ T cells on average had more expanded clones. Certain nonresponding patients likewise had low normalized T-cell clonal expansion.

Assay: immunoSEQ multiplex PCR; the TCRdb copy retains only in-frame clones and omits some. The sample gives tens of thousands of clones, around nine tenths of which show up once; around 2.5% is in the top ten. In germline, CDR1 is MDHEN, CDR2 SYDVKM. The CDR3 covers 11 residues. V lost 8 bases and J 2 bases, leaving 7 bases between the germline ends. Comments on this clone: Its cognate antigen is unknown.

V gene TRBV28 combines with J gene TRBJ2-7; D gene uncertain. Source: CD4+ or CD8+ T cells sorted from blood, taken in a trial of the OX40 agonist ivuxolimab. The receptor comes from an adult with an advanced solid tumor such as melanoma, head and neck, liver or kidney cancer. CDR3 amino acids: CASRGPYEQYF. The CDR3 DNA sequence: TGTGCCAGCCGCGGACCCTACGAGCAGTACTTC.